This T cell receptor beta chain was captured by sequencing in a study of T cells in Graves' hyperthyroidism and ophthalmopathy. This CDR3 is built from 14 residues. Germline V gene data show CDR1 as SGHRS and CDR2 as YFSETQ. Unmatched junction bases numbered 8, after V lost 6 bases and J lost 6 bases. This clonotype has just a few counts. As yet, its antigen is unknown. Overall study findings and caveats: Stable hyperthyroidism was separated from ophthalmopathy by a model based on 13 V-J features. Clonotypes that were expanded in thyroid above 0.001 mostly appeared in blood too.

Among ophthalmopathy patients, the Clinical Activity Score reached at least 3, the NOSPECS grade reached at least 4, and duration remained under 3 months. Patients having uncontrolled infection, another autoimmune disease, pregnancy or lactation were not included. The CDR3 regions of TCR beta were amplified from RNA transcripts. The HTBI set primed first-round TCR CDR3 RT-PCR. MiXCR was run by TCRdb on the multiplex PCR reads, yielding one entry per CDR3 protein. The sample shows some 490,000 distinct CDR3 sequences, about 22% of them seen only once. The clonotype was recovered from a woman in her sixties or seventies with Graves' ophthalmopathy. V is TRBV5-1 and J is TRBJ2-3; 9 bases are shared with TRBD1. What was sequenced was blood. CDR3 protein: CASKTGTGHDTQYF. Written as DNA, the CDR3 is TGCGCCAGCAAAACCGGGACAGGGCACGATACGCAGTATTTT.